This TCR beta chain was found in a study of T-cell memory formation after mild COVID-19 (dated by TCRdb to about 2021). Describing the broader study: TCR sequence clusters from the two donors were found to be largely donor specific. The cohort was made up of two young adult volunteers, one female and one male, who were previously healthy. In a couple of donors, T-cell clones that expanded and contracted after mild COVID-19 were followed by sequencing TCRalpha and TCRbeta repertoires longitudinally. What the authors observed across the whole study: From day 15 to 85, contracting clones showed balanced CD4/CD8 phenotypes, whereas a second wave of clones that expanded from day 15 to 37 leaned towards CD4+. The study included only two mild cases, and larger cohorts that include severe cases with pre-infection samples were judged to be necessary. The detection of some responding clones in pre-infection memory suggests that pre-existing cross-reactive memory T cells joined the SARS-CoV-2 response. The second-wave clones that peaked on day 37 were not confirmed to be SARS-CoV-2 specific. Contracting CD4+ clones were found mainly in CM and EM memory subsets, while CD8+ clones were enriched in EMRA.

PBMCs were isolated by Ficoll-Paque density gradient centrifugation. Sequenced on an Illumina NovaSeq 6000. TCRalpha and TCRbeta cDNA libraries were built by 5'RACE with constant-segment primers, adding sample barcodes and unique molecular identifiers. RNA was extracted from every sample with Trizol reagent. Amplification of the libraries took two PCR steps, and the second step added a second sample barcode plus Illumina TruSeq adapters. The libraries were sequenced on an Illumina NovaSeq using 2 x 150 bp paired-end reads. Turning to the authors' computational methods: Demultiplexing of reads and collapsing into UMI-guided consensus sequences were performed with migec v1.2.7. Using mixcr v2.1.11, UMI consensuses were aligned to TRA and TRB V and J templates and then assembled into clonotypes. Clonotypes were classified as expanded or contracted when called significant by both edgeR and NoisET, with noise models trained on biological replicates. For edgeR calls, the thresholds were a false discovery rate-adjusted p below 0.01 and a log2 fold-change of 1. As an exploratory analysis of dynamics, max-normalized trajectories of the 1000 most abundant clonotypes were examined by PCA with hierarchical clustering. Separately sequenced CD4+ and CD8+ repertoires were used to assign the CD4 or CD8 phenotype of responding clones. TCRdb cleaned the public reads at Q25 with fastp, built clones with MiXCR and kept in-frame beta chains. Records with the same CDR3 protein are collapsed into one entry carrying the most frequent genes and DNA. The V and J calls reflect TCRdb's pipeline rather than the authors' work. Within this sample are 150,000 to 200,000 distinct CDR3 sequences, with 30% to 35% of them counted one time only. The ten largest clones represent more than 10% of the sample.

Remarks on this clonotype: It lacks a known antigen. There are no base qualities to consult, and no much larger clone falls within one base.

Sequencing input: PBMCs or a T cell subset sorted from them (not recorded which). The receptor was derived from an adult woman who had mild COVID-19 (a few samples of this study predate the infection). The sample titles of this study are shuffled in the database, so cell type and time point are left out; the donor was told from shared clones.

The CDR3 region reads CASSANGGTYEQYF. The base sequence is TGTGCCAGCAGTGCAAATGGGGGGACCTACGAGCAGTACTTC. The chain is encoded by TRBV27 joined to TRBJ2-7, with a tentative D gene TRBD2 over 6 matching bases. Spanning cysteine to phenylalanine, the CDR3 consists of 14 amino acids. Of all the DNA, just the CDR3 is kept, 42 bases in frame from base 1. A distance of 13 bases separates the germline ends of V and J, which lose 5 bases and 2 bases respectively. The germline V gene encodes CDR1 MNHEY and CDR2 SMNVEV (reference sequence).